Here is one T cell receptor beta chain with its context. One Seattle source followed patients from active infection through their disease course. These data belong to a study of blood T cell repertoires in COVID-19. The overall study: The United States, Italy and Spain provided the acute and convalescent COVID-19 samples. From T cells, B-cell-depleted T cells, or PBMCs came the material, which was cDNA or gDNA.

Authors' data handling: Estimation of nucleated cell counts relied on the amplification of reference gene primers. Method: immunoSEQ multiplex PCR; TCRdb's copy keeps in-frame clones and lacks some. That table furnishes V, J and clone size, whereas the DNA furnished D and trimming. The table has fewer than 250,000 clones, around 90% seen once. The length of the CDR3 is 14 residues. Trimming took off 1 base at V and 11 bases at J, with 15 bases between the two ends. Per the germline V gene, CDR1 is LNHDA and CDR2 is SQIVND (reference sequence). The V call is TRBV19, the J call TRBJ1-5; D not certain. The specimen sequenced was peripheral blood. The clonotype comes from a man younger than 45 with COVID-19, enrolled during active disease. In DNA form, the CDR3 reads TGTGCCAGTAGTATAGGGAGGCTCCCTTGGGCCCAGCATTTT. Its protein is CASSIGRLPWAQHF.